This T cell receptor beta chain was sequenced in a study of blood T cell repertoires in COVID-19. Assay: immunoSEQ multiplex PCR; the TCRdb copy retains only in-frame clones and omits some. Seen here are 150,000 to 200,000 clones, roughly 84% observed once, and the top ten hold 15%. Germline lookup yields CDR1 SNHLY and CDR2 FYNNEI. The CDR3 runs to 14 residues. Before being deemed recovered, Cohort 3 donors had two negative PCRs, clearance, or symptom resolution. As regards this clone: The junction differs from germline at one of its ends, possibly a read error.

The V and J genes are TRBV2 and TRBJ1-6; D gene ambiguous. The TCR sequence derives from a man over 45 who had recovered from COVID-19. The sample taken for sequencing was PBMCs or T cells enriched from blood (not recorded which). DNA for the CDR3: TGTGCCAGCAGGGAAGAGACTGGTCGTTCACCCCTCCACTTT. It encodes CASREETGRSPLHF. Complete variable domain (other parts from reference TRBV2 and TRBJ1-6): EPEVTQTPSHQVTQMGQEVILRCVPISNHLYFYWYRQILGQKVEFLVSFYNNEISEKSEIFDDQFSVERPDGSNFTLKIRSTKLEDSAMYFCASREETGRSPLHFGNGTRLTVT.